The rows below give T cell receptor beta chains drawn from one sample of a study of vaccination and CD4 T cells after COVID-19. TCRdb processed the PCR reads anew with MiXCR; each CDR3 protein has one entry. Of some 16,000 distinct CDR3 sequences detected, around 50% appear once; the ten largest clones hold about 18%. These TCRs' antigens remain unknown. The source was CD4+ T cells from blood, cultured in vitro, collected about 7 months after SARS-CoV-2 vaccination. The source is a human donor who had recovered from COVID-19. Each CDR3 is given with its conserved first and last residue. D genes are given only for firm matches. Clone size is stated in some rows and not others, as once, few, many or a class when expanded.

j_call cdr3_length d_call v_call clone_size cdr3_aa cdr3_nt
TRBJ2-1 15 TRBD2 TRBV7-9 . CASSLLAGPYNEQFF TGTGCCAGCAGCCTCCTAGCGGGGCCCTACAATGAGCAGTTCTTC
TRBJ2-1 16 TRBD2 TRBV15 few CATSRETSPSYNEQFF TGTGCCACCAGCAGAGAGACTAGCCCCTCCTACAATGAGCAGTTCTTC
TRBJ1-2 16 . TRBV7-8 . CASSSQDINLNYGYTF TGTGCCAGCAGCTCCCAGGACATAAACCTAAACTATGGCTACACCTTC
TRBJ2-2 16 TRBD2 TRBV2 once CASSSKLAGVAGELFF TGTGCCAGCAGTTCCAAACTAGCGGGAGTAGCCGGGGAGCTGTTTTTT
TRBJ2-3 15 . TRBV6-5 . CASSSRQWSTDTQYF TGTGCCAGCAGTTCGAGACAGTGGAGCACAGATACGCAGTATTTT
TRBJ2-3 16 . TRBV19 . CATSPSWGPSTDTQYF TGTGCCACTTCCCCCTCGTGGGGTCCTAGCACAGATACGCAGTATTTT
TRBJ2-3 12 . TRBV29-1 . CSVDESTDTQYF TGCAGCGTTGACGAGAGCACAGATACGCAGTATTTT
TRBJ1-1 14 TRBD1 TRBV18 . CASSQDRGDTEAFF TGTGCCAGCTCACAGGACAGGGGCGACACTGAAGCTTTCTTT
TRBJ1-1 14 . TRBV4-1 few CASSHNLMNTEAFF TGCGCCAGCAGCCACAACCTCATGAACACTGAAGCTTTCTTT
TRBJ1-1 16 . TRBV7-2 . CASSLRPWGDGTEAFF TGTGCCAGCAGCTTAAGGCCCTGGGGCGATGGGACTGAAGCTTTCTTT
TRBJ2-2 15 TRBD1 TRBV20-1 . CSAAPGTDNPGELFF TGCAGTGCGGCGCCCGGGACAGATAATCCCGGGGAGCTGTTTTTT
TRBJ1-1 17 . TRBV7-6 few CASSSPRGTRMNTEAFF TGTGCCAGCAGCTCCCCACGGGGTACGCGGATGAACACTGAAGCTTTCTTT
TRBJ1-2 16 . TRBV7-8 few CASSLIGPLRRSGYTF TGTGCCAGCAGCTTAATCGGACCCCTTCGACGTAGTGGCTACACCTTC
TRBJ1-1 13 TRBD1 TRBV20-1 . CSAETGWNTEAFF TGCAGTGCTGAGACAGGGTGGAACACTGAAGCTTTCTTT
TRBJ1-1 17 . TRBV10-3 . CATAWGALPSKNTEAFF TGTGCCACCGCCTGGGGGGCCCTCCCAAGTAAGAACACTGAAGCTTTCTTT
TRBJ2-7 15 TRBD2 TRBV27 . CASSFRLAGNYEQYF TGTGCCAGCAGTTTCCGACTAGCGGGAAACTACGAGCAGTACTTC
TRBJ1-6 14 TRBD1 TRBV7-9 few CASTTGAHNSPLHF TGTGCCAGCACGACAGGGGCCCATAATTCACCCCTCCACTTT
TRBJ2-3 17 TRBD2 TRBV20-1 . CSARDLRAGGITDTQYF TGCAGTGCTAGAGATCTGCGAGCGGGAGGGATAACAGATACGCAGTATTTT
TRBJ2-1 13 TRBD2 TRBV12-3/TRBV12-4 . CASRVAGGREQFF TGTGCCAGCCGGGTAGCGGGGGGCCGAGAGCAGTTCTTC
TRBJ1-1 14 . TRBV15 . CATSRDGRNTEAFF TGTGCCACCAGCAGAGACGGTAGGAACACTGAAGCTTTCTTT
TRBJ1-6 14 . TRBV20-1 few CSASDVLYNSPLHF TGCAGTGCCTCGGATGTCCTCTATAATTCACCCCTCCACTTT
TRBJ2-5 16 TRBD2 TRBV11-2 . CASSPRDWAGEETQYF TGTGCCAGCAGCCCCCGGGATTGGGCGGGAGAGGAGACCCAGTACTTC
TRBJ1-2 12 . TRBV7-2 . CASSLGGFSYTF TGTGCCAGCAGCTTAGGAGGGTTTAGCTACACCTTC
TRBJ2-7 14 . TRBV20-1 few CSARGSGKNSEQYF TGCAGCGCTAGAGGTTCAGGGAAGAATTCCGAGCAGTACTTC